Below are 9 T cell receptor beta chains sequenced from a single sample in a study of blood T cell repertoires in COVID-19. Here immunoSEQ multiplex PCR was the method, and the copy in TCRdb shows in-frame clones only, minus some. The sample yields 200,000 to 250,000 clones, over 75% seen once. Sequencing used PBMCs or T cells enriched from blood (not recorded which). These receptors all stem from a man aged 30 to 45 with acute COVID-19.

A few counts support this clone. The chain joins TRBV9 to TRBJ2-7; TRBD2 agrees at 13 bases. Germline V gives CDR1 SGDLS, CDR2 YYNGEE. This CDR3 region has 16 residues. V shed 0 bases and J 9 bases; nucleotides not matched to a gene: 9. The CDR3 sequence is CASSVEAGLAGVRQYF. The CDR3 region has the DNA TGTGCCAGCAGCGTAGAAGCCGGACTAGCGGGGGTTCGGCAGTACTTC. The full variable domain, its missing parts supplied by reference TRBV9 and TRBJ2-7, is DSGVTQTPKHLITATGQRVTLRCSPRSGDLSVYWYQQSLDQGLQFLIQYYNGEERAKGNILERFSAQQFPDLHSELNLSSLELGDSALYFCASSVEAGLAGVRQYFGPGTRLTVT.

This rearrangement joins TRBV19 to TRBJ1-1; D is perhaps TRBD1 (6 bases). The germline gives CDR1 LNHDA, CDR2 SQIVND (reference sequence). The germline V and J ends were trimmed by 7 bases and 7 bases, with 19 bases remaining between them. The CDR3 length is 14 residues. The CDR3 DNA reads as TGTGCCAGTACCCTCGGGGGGCGCGGTCGTGAAGCTTTCTTT. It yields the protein CASTLGGRGREAFF.

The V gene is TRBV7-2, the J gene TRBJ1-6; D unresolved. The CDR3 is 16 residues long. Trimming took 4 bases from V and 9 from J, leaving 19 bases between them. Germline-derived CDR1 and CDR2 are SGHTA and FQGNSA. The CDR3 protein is CASSSNSLSAVSPLHF. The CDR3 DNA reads TGTGCCAGCAGCTCGAACTCTCTCTCTGCTGTTTCACCCCTCCACTTT.

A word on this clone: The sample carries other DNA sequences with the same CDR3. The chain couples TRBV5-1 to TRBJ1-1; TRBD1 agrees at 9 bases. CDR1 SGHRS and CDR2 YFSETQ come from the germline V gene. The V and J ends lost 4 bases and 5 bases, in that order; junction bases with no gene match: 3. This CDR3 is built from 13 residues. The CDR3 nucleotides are TGCGCCAGCAGCCACGGGACAGGGACTGAAGCTTTCTTT. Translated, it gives CASSHGTGTEAFF.

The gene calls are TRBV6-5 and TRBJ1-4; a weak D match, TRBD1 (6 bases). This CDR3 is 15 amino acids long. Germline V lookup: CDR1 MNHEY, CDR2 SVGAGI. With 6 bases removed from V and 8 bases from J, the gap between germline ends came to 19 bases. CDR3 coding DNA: TGTGCCAGCAGCAGACAGGTGGGGCTCTCCGAAAAACTGTTTTTT. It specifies CASSRQVGLSEKLFF.

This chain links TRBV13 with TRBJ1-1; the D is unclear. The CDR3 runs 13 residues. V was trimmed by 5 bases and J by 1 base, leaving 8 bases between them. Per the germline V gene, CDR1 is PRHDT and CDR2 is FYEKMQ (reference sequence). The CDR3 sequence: CASSPEGNTEAFF. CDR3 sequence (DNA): TGTGCCAGCAGCCCAGAGGGGAACACTGAAGCTTTCTTT.

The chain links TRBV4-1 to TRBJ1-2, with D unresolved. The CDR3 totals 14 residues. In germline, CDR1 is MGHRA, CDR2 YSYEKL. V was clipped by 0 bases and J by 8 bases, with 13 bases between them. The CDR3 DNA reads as TGCGCCAGCAGCCAAGACCCCGGAGGTAACGGCTACACCTTC. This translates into CASSQDPGGNGYTF.

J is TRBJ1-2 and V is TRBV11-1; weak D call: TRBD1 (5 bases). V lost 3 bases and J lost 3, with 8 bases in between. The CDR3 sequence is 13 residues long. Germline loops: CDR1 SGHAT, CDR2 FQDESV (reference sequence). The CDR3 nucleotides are TGTGCCAGCAGCTTTGGAGGGGACTATGGCTACACCTTC. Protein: CASSFGGDYGYTF. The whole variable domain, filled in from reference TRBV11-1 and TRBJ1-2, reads EAEVAQSPRYKITEKSQAVAFWCDPISGHATLYWYRQILGQGPELLVQFQDESVVDDSQLPKDRFSAERLKGVDSTLKIQPAELGDSAMYLCASSFGGDYGYTFGSGTRLTVV.

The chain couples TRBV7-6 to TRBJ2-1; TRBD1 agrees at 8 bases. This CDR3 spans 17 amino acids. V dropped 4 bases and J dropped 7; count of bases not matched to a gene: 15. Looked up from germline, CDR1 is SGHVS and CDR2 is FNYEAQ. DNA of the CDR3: TGTGCCAGCAGCTCACCCCGTACAGGGGGGACCTCTAATGAGCAGTTCTTC. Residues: CASSSPRTGGTSNEQFF.